This passage covers 20 T cell receptor beta chains from one sample sequenced in a study of radiation and T cells in renal cell carcinoma (dated by TCRdb to between 2020 and 2021). What this sample's time point label stands for: baseline pretreatment blood. In the paper's terms, the treatment or condition label means: 15 Gy SBRT to primary tumor, nephrectomy 4 weeks later. Library preparation employed the immunoSEQ multiplex PCR assay. TCRdb carries this immuneACCESS record with in-frame sequences only. Its versions omit some clonotypes, under half of them owing to an unresolved V gene in the studies checked, with the rest unexplained. The sample has 85,000 to 100,000 clones on record, around 88% of them singletons. The top ten clonotypes cover roughly 8% of the sample. The specimen was blood, collected from a patient whose treatment included radiotherapy and nephrectomy. These receptors were collected from a man between 50 and 59 years old with renal cell carcinoma.

The chain joins TRBV10-2 to TRBJ2-7; D might be TRBD2 (6 bases). The CDR3 sequence is 14 residues long. Trimming removed 5 bases at V and 1 base at J, with 12 bases between. The germline gives CDR1 WSHSY, CDR2 SAAADI. The chain's CDR3 is CASSTVSGSYEQYF. CDR3 nucleotide sequence: TGCGCCAGCAGTACGGTTAGCGGATCCTACGAGCAGTACTTC.

V usage is TRBV6-5 and J usage is TRBJ2-1; 7 bases fit TRBD1. The CDR3 runs 14 residues. The germline V gene encodes CDR1 MNHEY and CDR2 SVGAGI. V lost 7 bases to trimming and J lost 5 bases; unmatched junction nucleotides: 8. CDR3 region: CASMDPGQHNEQFF. The DNA of the CDR3 is TGTGCCAGCATGGACCCGGGACAGCACAATGAGCAGTTCTTC.

The J gene is TRBJ2-1, the V gene TRBV10-3, with 14 bases lining up with TRBD2. Trimming took 6 bases from V and 0 from J; bases not matched to a gene: 10. Looked up from germline, CDR1 is ENHRY and CDR2 is SYGVKD. CDR3 length equals 19 residues. CDR3 DNA: TGTGCCATCAGAGGACTAGCGGGGGGCCCCACTAGCTCCTACAATGAGCAGTTCTTC. Translating it yields CAIRGLAGGPTSSYNEQFF.

Comments on this clone: Other DNA sequences from this sample encode an identical CDR3 as well. The rearrangement uses TRBV2 and TRBJ2-5; possibly TRBD1 or TRBD2 for D (6 bases each). Germline V gives CDR1 SNHLY, CDR2 FYNNEI. The CDR3 sequence is 11 residues long. The ends were cut back, 6 bases at V and 5 bases at J, with 7 bases in the middle. Here the CDR3 DNA reads TGTGCCAGCAGAGGGGGGGAGACCCAGTACTTC. Its translation is CASRGGETQYF. The whole variable domain, filled in from reference TRBV2 and TRBJ2-5, reads EPEVTQTPSHQVTQMGQEVILRCVPISNHLYFYWYRQILGQKVEFLVSFYNNEISEKSEIFDDQFSVERPDGSNFTLKIRSTKLEDSAMYFCASRGGETQYFGPGTRLLVL.

The CDR3, as DNA: TGTGCCAGCTCGCCCCCCGGGACAGATAGCAATCAGCCCCAGCATTTT. It specifies CASSPPGTDSNQPQHF. This rearrangement joins TRBV18 to TRBJ1-5; 7 bases align to TRBD1. CDR1 and CDR2 (germline): KGHSH, LQKENI. J lost 0 bases, V lost 6 bases, and 8 bases had no gene match. The CDR3 is made up of 16 amino acids.

The chain recombines TRBV5-1 with TRBJ1-4, with TRBD1 matching 8 bases. J lost 0 bases, V lost 4 bases, and 5 bases had no gene match. This CDR3 is 16 amino acids long. The germline CDR1 and CDR2 sequences are SGHRS and YFSETQ. The CDR3 coding sequence is TGCGCCAGCAGCCATGGACAGGGCGCAACTAATGAAAAACTGTTTTTT. As protein: CASSHGQGATNEKLFF.

Here the CDR3 DNA reads TGTGCCAGCTCACCACTGAGACTCATAGCGAGCACCACAGATACGCAGTATTTT. Amino acids: CASSPLRLIASTTDTQYF. The rearrangement joins TRBV18 to TRBJ2-3; D possibly corresponds to TRBD2 (5 bases). Trimming pared 1 base from V and 2 bases from J, leaving 19 bases between. CDR1 and CDR2 (germline): KGHSH, LQKENI. This CDR3 region has 18 residues.

The V and J genes are TRBV21-1 and TRBJ2-7; the table's D call TRBD1 went unverified against the DNA. TRBV21-1 is classified as a pseudogene. The CDR3 runs to 18 residues. The CDR3 nucleotides are TGTGCCAGCAGCGCTTCCTTCCAAACAGGGGGCAGGCTCTACGAGCAGTACTTC. Its protein product is CASSASFQTGGRLYEQYF.

This rearrangement joins TRBV27 to TRBJ1-2; TRBD1 agrees at 8 bases. The germline gives CDR1 MNHEY, CDR2 SMNVEV (reference sequence). V dropped 6 bases and J dropped 4; count of bases not matched to a gene: 13. This CDR3 has 16 amino acids. CDR3 in amino acids: CASSDVGGRGPYGYTF. In nucleotides, the CDR3 is TGTGCCAGCAGCGACGTCGGTGGCAGGGGGCCCTATGGCTACACCTTC.

This chain connects TRBV10-3 to TRBJ1-2; D unresolved. V shed 2 bases and J shed 8 bases, with 12 bases lying between them. This CDR3 region has 13 residues. Germline CDR1 is ENHRY and CDR2 is SYGVKD. The CDR3 DNA reads as TGTGCCATCAGTGAGGGACCTTGGAACGGCTACACCTTC. Amino acid sequence: CAISEGPWNGYTF.

The rearrangement uses TRBV6-1 and TRBJ1-3; the D is unclear. Trimming left V 6 bases short and J 0 bases short, with 9 bases between. The germline V gene encodes CDR1 MNHNS and CDR2 SASEGT. This CDR3 has 14 amino acids. This CDR3 reads CASRDSLSGNTIYF. CDR3 DNA: TGTGCCAGCAGAGATTCACTCTCTGGAAACACCATATATTTT.

In its sample, this clone was seen once. The chain links TRBV5-1 to TRBJ1-2, with a possible D match to TRBD1 (5 bases). Trimming left V 4 bases short and J 6 bases short, with 19 bases between. This CDR3 spans 15 amino acids. Per germline, CDR1 SGHRS and CDR2 YFSETQ. The CDR3 reads CASSVNPQASHGYTF. CDR3 bases: TGCGCCAGCAGCGTCAATCCACAGGCGAGCCATGGCTACACCTTC.

This chain uses TRBV4-1 with TRBJ1-1; D is possibly TRBD1 (6 bases). Germline lookup yields CDR1 MGHRA and CDR2 YSYEKL. The CDR3 covers 14 residues. The V end lost 7 bases, the J end lost 0 bases, and 12 bases lay between the germline ends. The CDR3: CASKTGSMNTEAFF. The CDR3, as DNA: TGCGCCAGCAAAACAGGGTCCATGAACACTGAAGCTTTCTTT.

This chain joins TRBV18 and TRBJ2-1, with 9 bases lining up with TRBD1. In germline, CDR1 is KGHSH, CDR2 LQKENI. V lost 3 bases to trimming and J lost 0 bases; unmatched junction nucleotides: 0. The CDR3 contains 15 residues. In DNA, the CDR3 is TGTGCCAGCTCACCGGACAGGGGCTCCTACAATGAGCAGTTCTTC. Translation gives CASSPDRGSYNEQFF.

The chain recombines TRBV11-2 with TRBJ2-3; perhaps TRBD1 as D (6 bases). Germline V gene data show CDR1 as SGHAT and CDR2 as FQNNGV. The CDR3 has 16 residues. Trimming took off 4 bases at V and 2 bases at J, with 16 bases between the two ends. The CDR3 protein is CASSYLQGSVTDTQYF. CDR3 coding DNA: TGTGCCAGCAGCTACCTACAGGGTTCCGTCACAGATACGCAGTATTTT.

Note on this clone: Additional DNA sequences in this sample encode the identical CDR3. V and J are TRBV7-9 and TRBJ2-7; no firm D call. This CDR3 contains 11 residues. Trimming took 5 bases from V and 4 from J, leaving 6 bases between them. Germline V CDR1 and CDR2: SEHNR, FQNEAQ (reference sequence). CDR3 nucleotides: TGTGCCAGCAGCCTAAATTACGAGCAGTACTTC. This gives the protein CASSLNYEQYF. Filled out from reference TRBV7-9 and TRBJ2-7, the complete variable domain reads DTGVSQNPRHKITKRGQNVTFRCDPISEHNRLYWYRQTLGQGPEFLTYFQNEAQLEKSRLLSDRFSAERPKGSFSTLEIQRTEQGDSAMYLCASSLNYEQYFGPGTRLTVT.

The V call is TRBV6-5, the J call TRBJ1-2; the match to TRBD1 covers 8 bases. The CDR3 is made up of 15 amino acids. Germline V gene lookup returns CDR1 MNHEY and CDR2 SVGAGI. Losses at the gene ends were 2 bases for V and 4 bases for J; bases not matched to a gene: 6. CDR3 region: CASSYGPGGSYGYTF. The CDR3 DNA reads TGTGCCAGCAGTTACGGTCCAGGGGGCTCCTATGGCTACACCTTC.

The V call is TRBV4-1, the J call TRBJ2-7; 9 nucleotides agree with TRBD2. The junction had 6 bases not matched to a gene; V was cut back by 1 base and J by 5 bases. The CDR3 extends over 15 amino acids. CDR1 MGHRA and CDR2 YSYEKL come from the germline V gene. For the CDR3, the DNA is TGCGCCAGCAGCCAAGCCGGGACTAGCTTCCACGAGCAGTACTTC. It translates to CASSQAGTSFHEQYF.

The J gene is TRBJ2-3, the V gene TRBV5-1; 9 positions match TRBD1. The CDR3 is 17 residues long. Germline V gene data show CDR1 as SGHRS and CDR2 as YFSETQ. V lost 0 bases to trimming and J lost 2 bases; unmatched junction nucleotides: 7. DNA for the CDR3: TGCGCCAGCAGCTTGGTGAGACAGGGGGAGGTCACAGATACGCAGTATTTT. This translates into CASSLVRQGEVTDTQYF.

This clone was counted once. V usage is TRBV5-1 and J usage is TRBJ1-4; D might be TRBD1 (6 bases). Trimming stripped 6 bases from V and 2 bases from J, with 14 bases between. The CDR3 runs to 15 residues. Germline loops: CDR1 SGHRS, CDR2 YFSETQ. In DNA form, the CDR3 reads TGCGCCAGCACCCCGGGCGGGGGCACTAATGAAAAACTGTTTTTT. This codes for CASTPGGGTNEKLFF.